This TCR beta chain was profiled in a study of T cell changes during pregnancy in multiple sclerosis. The assay was immunoSEQ multiplex PCR, and TCRdb's table has in-frame clones only and misses some. The sample consists of 85,000 to 130,000 clones, approximately 94% of them appearing once. The CDR3 runs to 13 residues. The germline V gene encodes CDR1 SGHDT and CDR2 YYEEEE. V lost 1 base and J lost 6; bases outside the gene matches: 4. The specimen was peripheral blood, collected in the second trimester of pregnancy. This chain connects TRBV5-6 to TRBJ2-7, with 7 bases aligning to TRBD1. The receptor comes from a female donor with multiple sclerosis, enrolled in a pregnancy study. The CDR3 nucleotides read TGTGCCAGCAGCTTGTGGGACAGAGGCGAGCAGTACTTC. This encodes CASSLWDRGEQYF.